The T cell receptor beta chain described here comes from a study of shared clonotypes between healthy human individuals. J was trimmed by 8 bases and V by 0 bases; bases with no gene match: 3. From germline, CDR1 is MRHNA and CDR2 SNTAGT. This CDR3 region has 14 residues. Recent acute infections and vaccinations were absent in the healthy HIV-negative adult donors. Splitting the CD4+ cells yielded a CD45RA+ naive subset and a CD45RA-negative memory subset. TCRdb's table, derived via immunoSEQ multiplex PCR, lists solely in-frame clones and lacks some. The sample lists fewer than 850,000 clones; less than 80% were seen once.

Sequencing used memory CD4+ T cells sorted from blood. Documented subset: CD45RA-negative fraction. The clonotype was recovered from a woman aged 25 to 45 in good health. The chain is built from TRBV6-4 and TRBJ2-1, with 8 bases identical to TRBD2. The CDR3 DNA reads as TGTGCCAGCAGTGACTCGAAAGCGGGAGATGAGCAGTTCTTC. Its translation: CASSDSKAGDEQFF.